A single sample is the source of the 8 T cell receptor beta chains below, sequenced in a study of shared clonotypes between healthy human individuals. The naive CD8 fraction comprised CD45RO-negative cells positively selected for CCR7 and excluded terminally differentiated effector memory CD45RA+ cells. Here immunoSEQ multiplex PCR was the method, and the copy in TCRdb shows in-frame clones only, minus some. This sample carries under 850,000 clones, roughly 92% of them seen once, and the ten largest clones take around 24%. Sequenced sample: naive CD8+ T cells sorted from blood. The receptor source for this set is a man aged 30-40 years in good health.

This chain links TRBV27 with TRBJ2-1, with D maybe TRBD1 (6 bases). The length of the CDR3 is 15 residues. The V end lost 6 bases, the J end lost 4 bases, and 16 bases lay between the germline ends. Germline CDR1 MNHEY, CDR2 SMNVEV (reference sequence). The CDR3 DNA reads as TGTGCCAGCAGGTCCAGGGGCAGCGAATACAATGAGCAGTTCTTC. It specifies CASRSRGSEYNEQFF.

This chain connects TRBV5-1 to TRBJ1-5, with D perhaps matching TRBD1 (5 bases). V was clipped by 4 bases and J by 4 bases, with 9 bases between them. There are 13 residues in the CDR3. Looked up from germline, CDR1 is SGHRS and CDR2 is YFSETQ. The DNA of the CDR3 is TGCGCCAGCAGCCAAGACAGAAATCAGCCCCAGCATTTT. Translating it yields CASSQDRNQPQHF.

The chain couples TRBV9 to TRBJ2-7; no clear D gene. Trimming removed 0 bases at V and 7 bases at J, with 11 bases between. The germline V gene encodes CDR1 SGDLS and CDR2 YYNGEE. The CDR3 has 13 amino acids. CDR3 in amino acids: CASSVVALGEQYF. The CDR3 coding sequence is TGTGCCAGCAGCGTAGTCGCTTTGGGGGAGCAGTACTTC. Supplemented by reference TRBV9 and TRBJ2-7, the full variable domain reads DSGVTQTPKHLITATGQRVTLRCSPRSGDLSVYWYQQSLDQGLQFLIQYYNGEERAKGNILERFSAQQFPDLHSELNLSSLELGDSALYFCASSVVALGEQYFGPGTRLTVT.

The chain joins TRBV14 to TRBJ2-1, with TRBD2 matching 10 bases. The V segment lost 8 bases and the J segment 2 bases; nucleotides outside the gene matches: 6. The CDR3 is 15 amino acids. Germline V lookup: CDR1 SGHDN, CDR2 FVKESK. Here the CDR3 reads CASRPSGRAYNEQFF. CDR3 sequence (DNA): TGTGCCAGCCGACCGAGCGGGAGGGCCTACAATGAGCAGTTCTTC.

This CDR3 reads CASSRQGWTDTQYF. CDR3 sequence (DNA): TGTGCCAGCAGTCGACAGGGGTGGACAGATACGCAGTATTTT. The chain couples TRBV27 to TRBJ2-3, with TRBD1 identical over 8 bases. This CDR3 spans 14 amino acids. Germline CDR1 reads MNHEY; CDR2 reads SMNVEV (reference sequence). Unmatched junction bases numbered 4, after V lost 5 bases and J lost 3 bases.

This clone was counted once. V gene TRBV9 combines with J gene TRBJ2-1, with TRBD1 matching 7 bases. This CDR3 is built from 15 residues. In germline, CDR1 is SGDLS, CDR2 YYNGEE. V gave up 4 bases and J gave up 3 bases; unmatched junction bases: 7. CDR3: CASSFRDSLYNEQFF. CDR3 nucleotide sequence: TGTGCCAGCAGCTTTCGGGACAGCCTCTACAATGAGCAGTTCTTC.

The rearrangement links TRBV7-9 to TRBJ2-7; tentative D call: TRBD1 (6 bases). Trimming stripped 4 bases from V and 2 bases from J, with 15 bases between. Germline CDR1 reads SEHNR; CDR2 reads FQNEAQ (reference sequence). This CDR3 region has 15 residues. The CDR3 loop reads CASSWTATLPYEQYF. The CDR3 DNA follows: TGTGCCAGCAGCTGGACAGCTACACTCCCCTACGAGCAGTACTTC. Full variable domain (missing parts from reference TRBV7-9 and TRBJ2-7): DTGVSQNPRHKITKRGQNVTFRCDPISEHNRLYWYRQTLGQGPEFLTYFQNEAQLEKSRLLSDRFSAERPKGSFSTLEIQRTEQGDSAMYLCASSWTATLPYEQYFGPGTRLTVT.

This chain uses TRBV28 with TRBJ2-1; weak D call: TRBD2 (5 bases). The V end lost 3 bases, the J end lost 6 bases, and 9 bases lay between the germline ends. This CDR3 comprises 13 residues. The germline CDR1 and CDR2 sequences are MDHEN and SYDVKM. In DNA form, the CDR3 reads TGTGCCAGCAGTTTCTTTGCGGGCAATGAGCAGTTCTTC. Amino acids: CASSFFAGNEQFF. Based on the CDR3 plus reference TRBV28 and TRBJ2-1, the full variable domain is DVKVTQSSRYLVKRTGEKVFLECVQDMDHENMFWYRQDPGLGLRLIYFSYDVKMKEKGDIPEGYSVSREKKERFSLILESASTNQTSMYLCASSFFAGNEQFFGPGTRLTVL.